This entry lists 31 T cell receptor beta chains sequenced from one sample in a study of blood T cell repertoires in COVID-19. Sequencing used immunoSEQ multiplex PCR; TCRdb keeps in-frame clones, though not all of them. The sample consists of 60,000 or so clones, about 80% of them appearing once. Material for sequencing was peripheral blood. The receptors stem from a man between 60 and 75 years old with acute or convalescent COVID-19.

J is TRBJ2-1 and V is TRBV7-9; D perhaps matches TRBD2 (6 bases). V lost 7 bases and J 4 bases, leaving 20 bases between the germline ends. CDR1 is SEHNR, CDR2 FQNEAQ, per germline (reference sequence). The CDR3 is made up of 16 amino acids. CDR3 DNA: TGTGCCAGCAACCCATACGGGCCGGGGGAATACAATGAGCAGTTCTTC. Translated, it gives CASNPYGPGEYNEQFF.

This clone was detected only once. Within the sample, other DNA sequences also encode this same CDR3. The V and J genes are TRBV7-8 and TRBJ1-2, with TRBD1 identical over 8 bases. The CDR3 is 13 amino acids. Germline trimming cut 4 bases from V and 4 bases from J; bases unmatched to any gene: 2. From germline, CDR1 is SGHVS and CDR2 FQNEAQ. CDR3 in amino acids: CASSSGQAYGYTF. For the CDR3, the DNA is TGTGCCAGCAGCTCGGGACAGGCCTATGGCTACACCTTC.

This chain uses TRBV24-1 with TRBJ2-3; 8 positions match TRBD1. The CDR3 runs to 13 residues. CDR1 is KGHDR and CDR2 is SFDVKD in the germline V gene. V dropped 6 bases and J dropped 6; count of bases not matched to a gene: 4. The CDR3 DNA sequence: TGTGCCACCAGTCGACAGGGGTGGGATACGCAGTATTTT. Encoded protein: CATSRQGWDTQYF.

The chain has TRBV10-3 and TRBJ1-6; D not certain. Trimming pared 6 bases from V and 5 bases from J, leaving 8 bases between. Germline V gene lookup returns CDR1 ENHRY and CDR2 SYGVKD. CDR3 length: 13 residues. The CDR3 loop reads CAIRAKDNSPLHF. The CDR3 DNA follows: TGTGCCATCAGGGCCAAAGATAATTCACCCCTCCACTTT.

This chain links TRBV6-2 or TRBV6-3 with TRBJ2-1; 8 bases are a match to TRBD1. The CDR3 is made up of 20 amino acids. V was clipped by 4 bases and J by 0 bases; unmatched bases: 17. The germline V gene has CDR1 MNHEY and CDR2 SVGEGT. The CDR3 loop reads CASSFDGSGTGQGSYNEQFF. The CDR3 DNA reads TGTGCCAGCAGTTTTGACGGGTCTGGGACAGGACAGGGCTCCTACAATGAGCAGTTCTTC.

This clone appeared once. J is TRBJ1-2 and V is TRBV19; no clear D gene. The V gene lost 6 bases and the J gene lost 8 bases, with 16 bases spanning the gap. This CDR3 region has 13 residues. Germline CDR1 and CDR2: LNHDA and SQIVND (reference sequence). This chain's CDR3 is CASRLQEVGGYTF. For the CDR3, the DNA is TGTGCCAGTAGACTCCAGGAGGTGGGGGGCTACACCTTC.

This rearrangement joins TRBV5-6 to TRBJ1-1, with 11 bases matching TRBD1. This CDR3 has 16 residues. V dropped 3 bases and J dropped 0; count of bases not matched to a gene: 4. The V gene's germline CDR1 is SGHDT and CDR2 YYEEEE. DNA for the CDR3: TGTGCCAGCAGCTCCCTGGACAGGGGGCTGAACACTGAAGCTTTCTTT. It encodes CASSSLDRGLNTEAFF.

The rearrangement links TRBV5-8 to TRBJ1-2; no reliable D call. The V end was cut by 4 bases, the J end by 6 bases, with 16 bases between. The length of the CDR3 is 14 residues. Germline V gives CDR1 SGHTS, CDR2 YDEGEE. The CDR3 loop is CASSPKGHRDGYTF. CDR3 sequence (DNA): TGTGCCAGCAGCCCAAAAGGTCACCGGGATGGCTACACCTTC.

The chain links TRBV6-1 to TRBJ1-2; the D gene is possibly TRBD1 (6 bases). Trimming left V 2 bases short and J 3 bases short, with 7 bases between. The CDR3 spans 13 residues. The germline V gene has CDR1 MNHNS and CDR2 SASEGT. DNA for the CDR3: TGTGCCAGCAGTGAATGGACAGACTATGGCTACACCTTC. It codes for CASSEWTDYGYTF.

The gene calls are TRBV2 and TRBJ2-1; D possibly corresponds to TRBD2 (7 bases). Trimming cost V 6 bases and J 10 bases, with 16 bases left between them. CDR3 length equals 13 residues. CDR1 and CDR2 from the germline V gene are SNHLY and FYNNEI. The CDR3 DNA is TGTGCCAGCAGGGAGGGGGGGCAAGTCGAGCAGTTCTTC. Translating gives CASREGGQVEQFF.

This chain's CDR3 is CASSYDASGLYGYTF. As DNA, the CDR3 is TGTGCCAGCAGTTACGATGCTTCAGGGCTCTATGGCTACACCTTC. The chain links TRBV6-4 to TRBJ1-2, with D perhaps matching TRBD1 (5 bases). Germline V gene data show CDR1 as MRHNA and CDR2 as SNTAGT. V lost 5 bases and J lost 4, with 17 bases in between. CDR3 length equals 15 residues.

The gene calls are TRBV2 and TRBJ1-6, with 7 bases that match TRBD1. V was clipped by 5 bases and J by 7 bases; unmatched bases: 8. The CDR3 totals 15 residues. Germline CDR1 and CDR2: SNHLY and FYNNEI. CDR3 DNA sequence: TGTGCCAGCAGTCCAGCCCCGGGACAGAATTCACCCCTCCACTTT. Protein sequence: CASSPAPGQNSPLHF.

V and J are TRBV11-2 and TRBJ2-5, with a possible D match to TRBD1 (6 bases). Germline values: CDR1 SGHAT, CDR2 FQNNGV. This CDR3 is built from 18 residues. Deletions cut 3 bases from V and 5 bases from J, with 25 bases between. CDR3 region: CASSFSTPITGFDETQYF. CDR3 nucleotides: TGTGCCAGCAGCTTTTCCACCCCCATCACAGGGTTTGATGAGACCCAGTACTTC.

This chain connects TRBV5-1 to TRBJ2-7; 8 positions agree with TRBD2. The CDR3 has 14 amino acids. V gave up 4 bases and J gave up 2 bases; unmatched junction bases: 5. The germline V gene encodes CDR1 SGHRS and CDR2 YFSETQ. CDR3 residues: CASSPGGAPYEQYF. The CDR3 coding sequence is TGCGCCAGCAGCCCGGGGGGGGCTCCCTACGAGCAGTACTTC.

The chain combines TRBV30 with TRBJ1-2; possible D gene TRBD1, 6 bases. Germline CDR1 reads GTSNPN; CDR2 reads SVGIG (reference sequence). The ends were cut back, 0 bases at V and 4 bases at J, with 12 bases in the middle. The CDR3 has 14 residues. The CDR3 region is CAWSVPGGSYGYTF. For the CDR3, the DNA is TGTGCCTGGAGTGTACCGGGGGGCTCCTATGGCTACACCTTC.

CDR3 residues: CSVAPSGNQPQHF. Written as DNA, the CDR3 is TGCAGCGTTGCCCCGAGCGGCAATCAGCCCCAGCATTTT. This chain connects TRBV29-1 to TRBJ1-5; D is unclear. Germline values: CDR1 SQVTM, CDR2 ANQGSEA. V lost 4 bases to trimming and J lost 2 bases, with 9 bases between them. The CDR3 loop spans 13 amino acids.

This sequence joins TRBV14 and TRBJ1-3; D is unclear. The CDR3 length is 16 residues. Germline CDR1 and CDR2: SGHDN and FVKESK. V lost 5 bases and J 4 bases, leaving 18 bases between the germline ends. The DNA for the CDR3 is TGTGCCAGCAGCTATAAGCCGGGTTTAACGGGAAACACCATATATTTT. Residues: CASSYKPGLTGNTIYF.

Written as DNA, the CDR3 is TGTGCCAGCAGTGCATTTCCGGGGGTCGTAGGTGTTATTGGCTACACCTTC. It yields the protein CASSAFPGVVGVIGYTF. This chain joins TRBV7-2 and TRBJ1-2; a weak D match, TRBD1 (5 bases). The CDR3 is 17 amino acids. Between the trimmed V and J ends, which lost 6 bases and 7 bases, there was a span of 27 bases. Germline V gene sequence: CDR1 SGHTA, CDR2 FQGNSA.

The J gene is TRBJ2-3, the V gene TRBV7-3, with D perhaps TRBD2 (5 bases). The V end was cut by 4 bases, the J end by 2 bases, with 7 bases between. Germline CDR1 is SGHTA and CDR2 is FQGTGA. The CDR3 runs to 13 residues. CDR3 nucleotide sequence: TGTGCCAGCAGCTCGGACTCCACAGATACGCAGTATTTT. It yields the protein CASSSDSTDTQYF.

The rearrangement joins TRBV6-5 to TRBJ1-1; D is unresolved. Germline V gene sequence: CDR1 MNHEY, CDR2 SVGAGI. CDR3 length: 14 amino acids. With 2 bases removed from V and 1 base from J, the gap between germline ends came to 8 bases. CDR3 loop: CASSYGQPNTEAFF. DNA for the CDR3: TGTGCCAGCAGTTACGGGCAGCCGAACACTGAAGCTTTCTTT.

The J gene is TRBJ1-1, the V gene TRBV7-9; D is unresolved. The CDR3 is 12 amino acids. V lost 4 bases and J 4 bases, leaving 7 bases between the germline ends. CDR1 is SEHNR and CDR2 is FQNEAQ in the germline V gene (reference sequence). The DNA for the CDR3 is TGTGCCAGCAGCTCGACGGGCACTGAAGCTTTCTTT. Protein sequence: CASSSTGTEAFF.

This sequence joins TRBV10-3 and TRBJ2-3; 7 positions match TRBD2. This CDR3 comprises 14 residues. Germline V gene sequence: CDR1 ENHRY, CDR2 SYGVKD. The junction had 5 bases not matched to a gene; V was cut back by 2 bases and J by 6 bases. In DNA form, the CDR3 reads TGTGCCATCAGTGAGGGCGGGGGTCGGGATACGCAGTATTTT. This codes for CAISEGGGRDTQYF.

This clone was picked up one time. CDR3 protein: CASSTRLAGSTGELFF. Here the CDR3 DNA reads TGTGCCAGCAGCACCCGACTAGCGGGGAGCACCGGGGAGCTGTTTTTT. The genes are TRBV11-2 and TRBJ2-2, with 11 bases that match TRBD2. V was clipped by 5 bases and J by 4 bases; unmatched bases: 6. Germline V CDR1 and CDR2: SGHAT, FQNNGV. The CDR3 runs 16 residues.

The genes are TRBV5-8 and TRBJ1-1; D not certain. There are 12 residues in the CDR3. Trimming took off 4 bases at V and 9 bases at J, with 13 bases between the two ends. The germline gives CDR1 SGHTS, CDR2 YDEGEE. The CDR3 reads CASSLQHGQAFF. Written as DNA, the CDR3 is TGTGCCAGCAGCCTACAACATGGGCAAGCTTTCTTT. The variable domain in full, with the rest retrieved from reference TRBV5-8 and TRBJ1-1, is EAGVTQSPTHLIKTRGQQATLRCSPISGHTSVYWYQQALGLGLQFLLWYDEGEERNRGNFPPRFSGRQFPNYSSELNVNALELEDSALYLCASSLQHGQAFFGQGTRLTVV.

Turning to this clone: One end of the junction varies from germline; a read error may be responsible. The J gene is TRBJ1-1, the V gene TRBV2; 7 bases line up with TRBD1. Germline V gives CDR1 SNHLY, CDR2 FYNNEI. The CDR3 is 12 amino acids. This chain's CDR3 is CASTPDRAEAFF. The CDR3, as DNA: TGTGCCAGCACTCCTGACAGGGCTGAGGCTTTCTTT.

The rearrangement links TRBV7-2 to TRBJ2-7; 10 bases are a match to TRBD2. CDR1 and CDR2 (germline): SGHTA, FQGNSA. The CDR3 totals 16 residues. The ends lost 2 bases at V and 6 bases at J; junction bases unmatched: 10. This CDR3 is CASSLIRSGGASEQYF. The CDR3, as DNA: TGTGCCAGCAGCTTAATAAGGAGCGGGGGGGCCTCCGAGCAGTACTTC.

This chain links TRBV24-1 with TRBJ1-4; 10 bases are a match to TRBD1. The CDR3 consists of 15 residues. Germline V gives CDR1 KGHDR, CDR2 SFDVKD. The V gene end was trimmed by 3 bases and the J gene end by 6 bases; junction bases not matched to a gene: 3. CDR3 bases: TGTGCCACCAGTGATCCCGGGACAGGGGATGAAAAACTGTTTTTT. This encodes CATSDPGTGDEKLFF.

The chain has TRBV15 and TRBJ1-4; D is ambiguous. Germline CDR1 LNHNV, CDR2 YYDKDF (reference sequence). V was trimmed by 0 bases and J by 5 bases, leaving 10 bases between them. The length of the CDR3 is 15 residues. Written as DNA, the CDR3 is TGTGCCACCAGCAGAGAAAGAGGTCTAAATGAAAAACTGTTTTTT. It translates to CATSRERGLNEKLFF.

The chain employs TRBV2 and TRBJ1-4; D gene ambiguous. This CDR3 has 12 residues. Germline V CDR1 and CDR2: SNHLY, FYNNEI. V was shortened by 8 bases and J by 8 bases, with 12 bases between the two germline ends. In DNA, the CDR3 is TGTGCCAGCGTGGCGGAGGAGGAAAAACTGTTTTTT. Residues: CASVAEEEKLFF.

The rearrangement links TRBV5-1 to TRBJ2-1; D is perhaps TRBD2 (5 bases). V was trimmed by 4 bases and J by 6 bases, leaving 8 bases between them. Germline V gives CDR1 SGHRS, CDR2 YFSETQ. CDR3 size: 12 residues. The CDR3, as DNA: TGCGCCAGCAGCGGAGGCGGCAATGAGCAGTTCTTC. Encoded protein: CASSGGGNEQFF.

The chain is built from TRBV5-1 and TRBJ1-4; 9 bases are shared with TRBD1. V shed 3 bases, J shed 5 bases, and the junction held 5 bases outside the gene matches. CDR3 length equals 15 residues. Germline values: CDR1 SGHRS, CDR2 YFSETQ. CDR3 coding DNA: TGCGCCAGCAGCTCAGCCGGGACAGGGAATGAAAAACTGTTTTTT. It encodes CASSSAGTGNEKLFF. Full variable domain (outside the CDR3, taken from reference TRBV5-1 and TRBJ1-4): KAGVTQTPRYLIKTRGQQVTLSCSPISGHRSVSWYQQTPGQGLQFLFEYFSETQRNKGNFPGRFSGRQFSNSRSEMNVSTLELGDSALYLCASSSAGTGNEKLFFGSGTQLSVL.